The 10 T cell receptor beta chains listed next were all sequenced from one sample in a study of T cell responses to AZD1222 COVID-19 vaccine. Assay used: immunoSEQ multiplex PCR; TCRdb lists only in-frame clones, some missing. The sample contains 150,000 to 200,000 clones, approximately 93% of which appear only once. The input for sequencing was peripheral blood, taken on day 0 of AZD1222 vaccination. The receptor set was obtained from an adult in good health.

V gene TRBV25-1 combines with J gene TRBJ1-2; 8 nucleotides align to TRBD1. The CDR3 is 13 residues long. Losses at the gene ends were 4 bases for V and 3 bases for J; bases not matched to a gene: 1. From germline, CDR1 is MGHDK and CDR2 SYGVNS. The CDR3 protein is CASSAGGDYGYTF. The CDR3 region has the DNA TGTGCCAGCAGTGCAGGGGGCGACTATGGCTACACCTTC.

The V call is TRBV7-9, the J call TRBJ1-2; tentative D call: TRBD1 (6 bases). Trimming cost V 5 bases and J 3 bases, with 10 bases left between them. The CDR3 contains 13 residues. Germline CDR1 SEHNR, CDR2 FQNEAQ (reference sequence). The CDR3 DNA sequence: TGTGCCAGCAGCGTGGGACAAGACTATGGCTACACCTTC. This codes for CASSVGQDYGYTF.

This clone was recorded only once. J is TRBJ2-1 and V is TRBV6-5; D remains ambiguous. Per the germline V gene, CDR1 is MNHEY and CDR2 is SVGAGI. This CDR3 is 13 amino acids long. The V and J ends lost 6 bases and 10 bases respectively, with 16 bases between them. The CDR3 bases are TGTGCCAGCAGCCCCCCCGAGGTATTAGAGCAGTTCTTC. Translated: CASSPPEVLEQFF.

The CDR3: CASSSGTSSYNEQFF. The CDR3 DNA reads TGCGCCAGCAGTTCCGGGACGAGCTCCTACAATGAGCAGTTCTTC. The rearrangement links TRBV4-1 to TRBJ2-1; tentatively, D is TRBD1 or TRBD2 (5 bases each). V was clipped by 6 bases and J by 0 bases, with 12 bases between them. Germline V gene sequence: CDR1 MGHRA, CDR2 YSYEKL. This CDR3 has 15 amino acids.

CDR3 coding DNA: TGTGCCAGCAGTGAATCTGGGAATCAGCCCCAGCATTTT. It is translated as CASSESGNQPQHF. The chain has TRBV6-1 and TRBJ1-5, with D uncertain. Trimming took off 2 bases at V and 4 bases at J, with 6 bases between the two ends. The CDR3 covers 13 residues. Germline assignment: CDR1 MNHNS and CDR2 SASEGT.

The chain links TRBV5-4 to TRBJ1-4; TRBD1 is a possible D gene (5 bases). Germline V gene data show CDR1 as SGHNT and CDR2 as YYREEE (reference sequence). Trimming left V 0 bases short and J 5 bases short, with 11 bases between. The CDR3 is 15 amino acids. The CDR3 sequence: CASSLVPGPNEKLFF. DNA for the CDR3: TGTGCCAGCAGCTTGGTTCCGGGACCCAATGAAAAACTGTTTTTT.

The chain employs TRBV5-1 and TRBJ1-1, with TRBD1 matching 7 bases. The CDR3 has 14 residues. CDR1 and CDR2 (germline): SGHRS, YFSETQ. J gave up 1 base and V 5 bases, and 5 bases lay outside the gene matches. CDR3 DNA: TGCGCCAGCAGTTATACAGGGGCGAACACTGAAGCTTTCTTT. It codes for CASSYTGANTEAFF.

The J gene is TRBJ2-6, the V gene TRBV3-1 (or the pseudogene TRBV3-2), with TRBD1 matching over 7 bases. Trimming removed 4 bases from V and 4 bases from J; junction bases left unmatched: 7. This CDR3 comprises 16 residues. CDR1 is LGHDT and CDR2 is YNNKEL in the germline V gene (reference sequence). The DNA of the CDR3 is TGTGCCAGCAGCCCTATGGGACAGCTCGGGGCCAACGTCCTGACTTTC. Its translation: CASSPMGQLGANVLTF.

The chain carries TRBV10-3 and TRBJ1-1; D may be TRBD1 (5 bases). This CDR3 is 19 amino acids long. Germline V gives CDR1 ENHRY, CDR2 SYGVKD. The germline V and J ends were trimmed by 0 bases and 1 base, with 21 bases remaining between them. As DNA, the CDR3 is TGTGCCATCAGTGAGTCTATGGGTAGGACACAAGGTCGGAACACTGAAGCTTTCTTT. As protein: CAISESMGRTQGRNTEAFF.

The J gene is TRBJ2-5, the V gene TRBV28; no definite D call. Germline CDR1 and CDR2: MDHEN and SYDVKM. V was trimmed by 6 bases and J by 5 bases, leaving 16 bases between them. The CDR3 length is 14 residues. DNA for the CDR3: TGTGCCAGCAGGTCCGGGCAGTACCGGGAGACCCAGTACTTC. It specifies CASRSGQYRETQYF.